These T cell receptor beta chains were read from a single sample in a study of blood T cell repertoires in COVID-19. Repertoires were generated with immunoSEQ multiplex PCR, while TCRdb's copy carries only in-frame clones and drops some. The sample lists roughly 51,000 clones; 90% were seen once. Sequencing was done on a sample of peripheral blood. The receptors come from a man aged 70-80 years with acute or convalescent COVID-19. Both conserved end residues are trimmed from each CDR3. Fields, in order: D gene, V gene, J gene, CDR3 protein. The D gene is left open where the match is weak.

D gene: NA
V gene: TRBV10-3
J gene: TRBJ2-1
CDR3 protein: AIGRPGDVVVRGDEQF

D gene: NA
V gene: TRBV4-2
J gene: TRBJ2-7
CDR3 protein: ASTYQVTGSTSYEQY

D gene: NA
V gene: TRBV20-1
J gene: TRBJ1-2
CDR3 protein: SNREGYT

D gene: NA
V gene: TRBV4-3
J gene: TRBJ2-7
CDR3 protein: ASSQAERYEQY

D gene: TRBD2
V gene: TRBV28
J gene: TRBJ2-1
CDR3 protein: ASSFTTSGGFYEQF

D gene: TRBD1
V gene: TRBV7-2
J gene: TRBJ1-2
CDR3 protein: ASSFQGAYGYT

D gene: TRBD1
V gene: TRBV3-1/TRBV3-2
J gene: TRBJ1-4
CDR3 protein: ASSQEWETRGPPNEKLF

D gene: NA
V gene: TRBV7-6
J gene: TRBJ2-3
CDR3 protein: ASSPGVAQY

D gene: NA
V gene: TRBV28
J gene: TRBJ1-1
CDR3 protein: ASSLNAGRASEAF

D gene: TRBD2
V gene: TRBV14
J gene: TRBJ2-3
CDR3 protein: ASSQGRLASYTDTQY